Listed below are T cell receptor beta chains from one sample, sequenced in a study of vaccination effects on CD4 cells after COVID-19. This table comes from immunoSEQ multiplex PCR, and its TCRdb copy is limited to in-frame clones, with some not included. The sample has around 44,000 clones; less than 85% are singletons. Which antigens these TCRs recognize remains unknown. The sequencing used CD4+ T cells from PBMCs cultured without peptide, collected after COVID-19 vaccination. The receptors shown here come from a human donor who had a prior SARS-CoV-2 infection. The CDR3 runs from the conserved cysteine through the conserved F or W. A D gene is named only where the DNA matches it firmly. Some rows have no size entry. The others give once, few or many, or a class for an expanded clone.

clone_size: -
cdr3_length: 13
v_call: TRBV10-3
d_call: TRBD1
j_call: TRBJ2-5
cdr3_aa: CAISEGQGETQYF
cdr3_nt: TGTGCCATCAGTGAGGGACAGGGAGAGACCCAGTACTTC

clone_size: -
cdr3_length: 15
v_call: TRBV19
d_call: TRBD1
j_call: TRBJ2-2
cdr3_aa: CASSRTTGLAGELFF
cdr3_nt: TGTGCCAGTAGTAGGACGACAGGGTTAGCCGGGGAGCTGTTTTTT

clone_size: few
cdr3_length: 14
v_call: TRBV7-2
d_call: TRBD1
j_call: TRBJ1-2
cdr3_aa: CASSTGVGYYGYTF
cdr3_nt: TGTGCCAGCAGCACAGGGGTCGGGTACTATGGCTACACCTTC

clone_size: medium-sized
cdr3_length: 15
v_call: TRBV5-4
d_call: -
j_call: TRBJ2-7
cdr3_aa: CASSLGVVTSYEQYF
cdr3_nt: TGTGCCAGCAGCTTGGGTGTCGTCACCTCCTACGAGCAGTACTTC

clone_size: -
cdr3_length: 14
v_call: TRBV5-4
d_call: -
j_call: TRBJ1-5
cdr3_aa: CASSFQGLNQPQHF
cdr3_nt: TGTGCCAGCAGCTTTCAAGGGCTTAATCAGCCCCAGCATTTT

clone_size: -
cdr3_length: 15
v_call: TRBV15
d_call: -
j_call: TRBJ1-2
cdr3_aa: CATSRAGLVNYGYTF
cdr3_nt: TGTGCCACCAGCAGGGCTGGTTTGGTCAACTATGGCTACACCTTC

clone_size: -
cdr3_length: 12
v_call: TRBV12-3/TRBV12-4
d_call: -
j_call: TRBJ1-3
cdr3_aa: CASSLSGNTIYF
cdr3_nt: TGTGCCAGCAGTTTAAGTGGAAACACCATATATTTT

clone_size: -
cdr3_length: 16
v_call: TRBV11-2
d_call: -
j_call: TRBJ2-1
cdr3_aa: CASSLHWRVDYNEQFF
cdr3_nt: TGTGCCAGCAGCTTACATTGGAGGGTTGACTACAATGAGCAGTTCTTC

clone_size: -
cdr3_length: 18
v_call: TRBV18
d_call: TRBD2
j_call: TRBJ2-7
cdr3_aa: CASSPPWGSGREKDEQYF
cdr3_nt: TGTGCCAGCTCACCACCGTGGGGGTCTGGGCGGGAGAAGGACGAGCAGTACTTC

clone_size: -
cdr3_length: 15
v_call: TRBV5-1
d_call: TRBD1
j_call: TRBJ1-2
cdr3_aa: CASSLGGQGNYGYTF
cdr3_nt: TGCGCCAGCAGCCTAGGGGGACAGGGGAACTATGGCTACACCTTC

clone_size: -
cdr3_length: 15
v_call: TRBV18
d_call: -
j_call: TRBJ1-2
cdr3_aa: CASSPREETAYGYTF
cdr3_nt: TGTGCCAGCTCACCGAGGGAAGAGACAGCCTATGGCTACACCTTC

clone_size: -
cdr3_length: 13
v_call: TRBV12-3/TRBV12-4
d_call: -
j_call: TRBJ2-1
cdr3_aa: CASSLKGVDEQFF
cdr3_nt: TGTGCCAGCAGTTTAAAGGGGGTTGATGAGCAGTTCTTC

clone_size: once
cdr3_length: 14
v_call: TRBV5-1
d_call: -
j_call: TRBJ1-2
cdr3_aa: CASGDRGHPYGYTF
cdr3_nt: TGCGCCAGCGGGGATCGGGGCCACCCCTATGGCTACACCTTC

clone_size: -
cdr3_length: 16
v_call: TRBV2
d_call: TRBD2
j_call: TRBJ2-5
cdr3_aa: CASSDFLAGVGETQYF
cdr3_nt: TGTGCCAGCAGTGACTTTTTAGCGGGAGTTGGAGAGACCCAGTACTTC

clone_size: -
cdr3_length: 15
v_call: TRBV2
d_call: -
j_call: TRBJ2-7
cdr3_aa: CASKSLGDTGYEQYF
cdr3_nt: TGTGCCAGTAAGAGCCTCGGGGACACAGGCTACGAGCAGTACTTC

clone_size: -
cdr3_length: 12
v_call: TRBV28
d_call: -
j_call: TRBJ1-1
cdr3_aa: CASSSGNTEAFF
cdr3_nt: TGTGCCAGCAGCTCAGGGAACACTGAAGCTTTCTTT

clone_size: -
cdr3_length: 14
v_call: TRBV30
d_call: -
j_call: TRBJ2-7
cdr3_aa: CAWSVRGWGYEQYF
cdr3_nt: TGTGCCTGGTCGGTTCGGGGGTGGGGGTACGAGCAGTACTTC

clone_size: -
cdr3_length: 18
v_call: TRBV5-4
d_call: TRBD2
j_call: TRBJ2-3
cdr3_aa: CASSTLSGGFSSTDTQYF
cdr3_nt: TGTGCCAGCAGCACCCTCAGCGGGGGTTTCTCTAGCACAGATACGCAGTATTTT

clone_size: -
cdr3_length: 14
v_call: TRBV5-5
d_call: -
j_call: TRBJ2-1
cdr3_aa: CASSRTETQDEQFF
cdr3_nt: TGTGCCAGCAGCCGGACTGAAACCCAGGATGAGCAGTTCTTC

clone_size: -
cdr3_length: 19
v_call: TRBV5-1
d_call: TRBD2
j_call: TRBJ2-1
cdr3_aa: CASSSPGLAGSDNYNEQFF
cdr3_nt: TGCGCCAGCAGCTCTCCGGGACTAGCGGGATCAGACAACTACAATGAGCAGTTCTTC

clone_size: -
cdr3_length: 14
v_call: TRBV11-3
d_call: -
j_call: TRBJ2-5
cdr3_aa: CASSLEGRQETQYF
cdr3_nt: TGTGCCAGCAGCTTAGAAGGACGCCAAGAGACCCAGTACTTC

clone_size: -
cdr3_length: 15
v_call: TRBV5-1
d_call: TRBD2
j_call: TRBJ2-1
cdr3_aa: CASSLTSGTYNEQFF
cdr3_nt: TGCGCCAGCAGCTTAACTAGCGGGACATACAATGAGCAGTTCTTC

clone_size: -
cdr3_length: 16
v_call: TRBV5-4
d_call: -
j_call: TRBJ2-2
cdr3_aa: CASSFVSGTNTGELFF
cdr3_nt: TGTGCCAGCAGCTTTGTTTCAGGGACGAACACCGGGGAGCTGTTTTTT

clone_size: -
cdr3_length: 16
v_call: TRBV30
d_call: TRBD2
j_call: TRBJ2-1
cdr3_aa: CAWGSGTSGGADEQFF
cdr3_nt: TGTGCCTGGGGATCCGGGACTAGCGGGGGGGCGGATGAGCAGTTCTTC

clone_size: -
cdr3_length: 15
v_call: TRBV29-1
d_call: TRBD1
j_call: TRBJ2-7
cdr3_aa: CSVERRDRGLYEQYF
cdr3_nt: TGCAGCGTAGAGCGCCGGGACAGGGGGCTCTACGAGCAGTACTTC

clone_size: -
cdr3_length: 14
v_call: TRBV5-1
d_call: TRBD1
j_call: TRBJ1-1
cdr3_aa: CASSIQGPYTEAFF
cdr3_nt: TGCGCCAGCAGCATACAGGGGCCTTACACTGAAGCTTTCTTT

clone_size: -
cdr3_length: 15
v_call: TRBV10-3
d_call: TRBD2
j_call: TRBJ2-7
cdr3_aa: CAITEGLAGAYEQYF
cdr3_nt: TGTGCCATCACCGAAGGACTAGCAGGAGCCTACGAGCAGTACTTC

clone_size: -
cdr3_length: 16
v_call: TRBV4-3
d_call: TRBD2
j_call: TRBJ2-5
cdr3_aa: CASSQDLLAGQETQYF
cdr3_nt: TGCGCCAGCAGCCAAGATTTACTAGCGGGGCAAGAGACCCAGTACTTC

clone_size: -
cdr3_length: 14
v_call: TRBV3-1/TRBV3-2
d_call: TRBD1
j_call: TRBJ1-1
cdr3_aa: CASSRLGGQGEAFF
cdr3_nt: TGTGCCAGCAGCCGATTGGGGGGACAGGGTGAAGCTTTCTTT

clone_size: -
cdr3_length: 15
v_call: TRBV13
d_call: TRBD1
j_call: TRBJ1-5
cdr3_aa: CASSLRDSTHQPQHF
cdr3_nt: TGTGCCAGCAGCTTAAGGGACAGTACGCATCAGCCCCAGCATTTT

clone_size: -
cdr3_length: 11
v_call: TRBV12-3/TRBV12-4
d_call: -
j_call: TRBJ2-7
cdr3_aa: CASSLGAGQYF
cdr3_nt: TGTGCCAGCAGTTTGGGCGCCGGGCAGTACTTC

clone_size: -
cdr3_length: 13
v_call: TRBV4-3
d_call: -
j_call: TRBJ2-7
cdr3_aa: CASSQQNTYEQYF
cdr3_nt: TGCGCCAGCAGCCAGCAGAATACCTACGAGCAGTACTTC

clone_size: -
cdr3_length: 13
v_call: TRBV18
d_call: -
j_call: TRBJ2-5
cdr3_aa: CASSPPGVETQYF
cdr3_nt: TGTGCCAGCTCACCCCCAGGGGTAGAGACCCAGTACTTC

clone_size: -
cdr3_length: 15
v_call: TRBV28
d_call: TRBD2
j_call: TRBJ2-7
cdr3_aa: CASSFLGGRAYEQYF
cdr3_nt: TGTGCCAGCAGTTTCTTGGGGGGGAGGGCCTACGAGCAGTACTTC

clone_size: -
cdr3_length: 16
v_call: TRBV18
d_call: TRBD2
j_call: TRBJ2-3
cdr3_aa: CASSPGASGRMDTQYF
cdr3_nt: TGTGCCAGCTCACCAGGGGCTAGCGGGAGGATGGATACGCAGTATTTT

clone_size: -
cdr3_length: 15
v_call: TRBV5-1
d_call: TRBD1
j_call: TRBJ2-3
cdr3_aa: CASSLSGQGEDTQYF
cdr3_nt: TGCGCCAGCAGCTTGTCGGGACAGGGTGAAGATACGCAGTATTTT

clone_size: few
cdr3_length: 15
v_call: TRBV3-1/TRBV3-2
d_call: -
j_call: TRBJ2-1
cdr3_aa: CASSQLTRVPNEQFF
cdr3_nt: TGTGCCAGCAGCCAACTTACTAGGGTCCCAAATGAGCAGTTCTTC

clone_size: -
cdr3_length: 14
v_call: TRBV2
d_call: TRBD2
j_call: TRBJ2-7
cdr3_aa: CASNLAGGNYEQYF
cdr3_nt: TGTGCCAGCAACCTAGCGGGAGGGAACTACGAGCAGTACTTC

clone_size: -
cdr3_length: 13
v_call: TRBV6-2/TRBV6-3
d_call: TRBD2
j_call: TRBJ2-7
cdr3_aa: CASSTMAGGEQYF
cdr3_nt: TGTGCCAGCAGCACGATGGCGGGAGGCGAGCAGTACTTC

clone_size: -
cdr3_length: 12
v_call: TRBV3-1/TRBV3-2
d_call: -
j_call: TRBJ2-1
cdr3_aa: CASSRRQNEQFF
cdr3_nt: TGTGCCAGCAGCCGGCGACAGAATGAGCAGTTCTTC